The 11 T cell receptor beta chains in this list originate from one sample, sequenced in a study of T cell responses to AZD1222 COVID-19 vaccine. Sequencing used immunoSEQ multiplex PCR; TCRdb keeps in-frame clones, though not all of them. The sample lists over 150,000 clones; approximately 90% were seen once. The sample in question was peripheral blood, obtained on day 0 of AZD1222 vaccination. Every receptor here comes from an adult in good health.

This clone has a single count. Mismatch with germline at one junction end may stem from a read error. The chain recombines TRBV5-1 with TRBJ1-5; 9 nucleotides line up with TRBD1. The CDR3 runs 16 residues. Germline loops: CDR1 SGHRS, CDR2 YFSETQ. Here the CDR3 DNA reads TGCGCCAGCAGCCCTCTAGCCACAGGGGGCAACCAGCCCCAGCATTTT. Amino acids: CASSPLATGGNQPQHF.

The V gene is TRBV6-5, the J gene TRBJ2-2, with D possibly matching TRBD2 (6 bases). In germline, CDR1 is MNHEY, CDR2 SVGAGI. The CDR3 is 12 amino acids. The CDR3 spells CAVAVYTGELFF. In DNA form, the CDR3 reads TGTGCAGTAGCGGTGTACACCGGGGAGCTGTTTTTT.

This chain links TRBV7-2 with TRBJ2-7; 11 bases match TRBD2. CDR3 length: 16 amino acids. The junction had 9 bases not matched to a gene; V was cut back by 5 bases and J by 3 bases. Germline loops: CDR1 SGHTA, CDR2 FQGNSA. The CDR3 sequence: CASSLYSGTSGYEQYF. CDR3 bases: TGTGCCAGCAGCCTTTACTCCGGGACTAGCGGCTACGAGCAGTACTTC.

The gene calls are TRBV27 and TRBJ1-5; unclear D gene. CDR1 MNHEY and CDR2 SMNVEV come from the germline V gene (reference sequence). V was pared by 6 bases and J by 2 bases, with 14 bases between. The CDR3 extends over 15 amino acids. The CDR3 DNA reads TGTGCCAGCAGCAGAGGAACCGATGGCAATCAGCCCCAGCATTTT. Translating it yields CASSRGTDGNQPQHF.

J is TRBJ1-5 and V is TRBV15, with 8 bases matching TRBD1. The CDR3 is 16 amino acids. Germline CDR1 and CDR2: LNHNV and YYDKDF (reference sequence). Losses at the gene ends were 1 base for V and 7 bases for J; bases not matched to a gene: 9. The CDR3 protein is CATSRVSRGQRQPQHF. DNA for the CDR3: TGTGCCACCAGCAGAGTATCCAGGGGGCAAAGACAGCCCCAGCATTTT.

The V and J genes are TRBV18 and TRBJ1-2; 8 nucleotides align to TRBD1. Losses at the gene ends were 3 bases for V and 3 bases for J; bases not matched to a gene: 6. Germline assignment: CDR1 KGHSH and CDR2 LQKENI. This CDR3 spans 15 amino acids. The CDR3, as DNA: TGTGCCAGCTCACCTCTGGACAGGGCGGACTATGGCTACACCTTC. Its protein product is CASSPLDRADYGYTF. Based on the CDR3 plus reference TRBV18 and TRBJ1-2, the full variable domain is NAGVMQNPRHLVRRRGQEARLRCSPMKGHSHVYWYRQLPEEGLKFMVYLQKENIIDESGMPKERFSAEFPKEGPSILRIQQVVRGDSAAYFCASSPLDRADYGYTFGSGTRLTVV.

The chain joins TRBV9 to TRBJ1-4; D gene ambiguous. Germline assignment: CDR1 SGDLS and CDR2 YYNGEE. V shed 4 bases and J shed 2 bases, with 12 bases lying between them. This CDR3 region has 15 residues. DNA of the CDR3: TGTGCCAGCAGCCGAACTGGAGGGACTAATGAAAAACTGTTTTTT. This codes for CASSRTGGTNEKLFF.

DNA for the CDR3: TGTGCCAGCAGCCAACTCAGCGGGGGAGACGCTAGCACAGATACGCAGTATTTT. Translated, it gives CASSQLSGGDASTDTQYF. This chain connects TRBV3-1 (or the pseudogene TRBV3-2) to TRBJ2-3; 8 bases fit TRBD2. The germline V gene has CDR1 LGHDT and CDR2 YNNKEL (reference sequence). V lost 2 bases, J lost 0 bases, and 10 bases stayed unmatched. This CDR3 region has 18 residues.

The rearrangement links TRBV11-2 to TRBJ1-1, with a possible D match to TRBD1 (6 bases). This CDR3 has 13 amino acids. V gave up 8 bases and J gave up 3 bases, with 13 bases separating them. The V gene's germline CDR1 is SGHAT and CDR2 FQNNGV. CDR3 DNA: TGTGCCAGCGGTGGGGGCGCGGACACTGAAGCTTTCTTT. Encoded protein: CASGGGADTEAFF.

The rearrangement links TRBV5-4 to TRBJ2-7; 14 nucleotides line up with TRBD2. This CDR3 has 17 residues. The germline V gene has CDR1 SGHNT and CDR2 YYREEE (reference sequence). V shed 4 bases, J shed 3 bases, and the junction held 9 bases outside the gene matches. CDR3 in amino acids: CASSTGLAGGRNYEQYF. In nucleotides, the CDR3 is TGTGCCAGCAGCACCGGACTAGCGGGGGGCCGAAACTACGAGCAGTACTTC.

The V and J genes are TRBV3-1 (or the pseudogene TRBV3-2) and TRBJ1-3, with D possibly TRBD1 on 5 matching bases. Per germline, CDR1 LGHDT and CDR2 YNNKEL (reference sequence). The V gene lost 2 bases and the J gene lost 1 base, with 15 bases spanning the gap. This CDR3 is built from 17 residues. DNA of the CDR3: TGTGCCAGCAGCCAAAGGACAAGGGACTTTTCTGGAAACACCATATATTTT. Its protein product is CASSQRTRDFSGNTIYF.